This T cell receptor beta chain was retrieved from a study of blood T cells in healthy people across ages. Study-wide points: The lack of PBMC sorting stopped any conclusive naive versus antigen-experienced comparison.

Samples each yielded at least 5 micrograms of total RNA. It was with a sample-barcoded 5' primer and a J-beta primer mix that a second PCR of roughly 7 to 11 cycles was run. MiXCR was run by TCRdb on the 5' RACE reads, yielding one entry per CDR3 protein. The sample holds about 650,000 distinct CDR3 sequences; less than 40% are singletons and the top ten take roughly 14%. In regard to this clonotype: Its matching antigen is unknown.

This CDR3 has 15 amino acids. Germline V gene data show CDR1 as KGHDR and CDR2 as SFDVKD. J lost 5 bases, V lost 2 bases, and 5 bases had no gene match. The sample comprised blood. This receptor was taken from a woman of 80 years or more in good health. The J gene is TRBJ1-5, the V gene TRBV24-1; TRBD1 matches 7 bases. CDR3 residues: CATSDSGQRYQPQHF. The CDR3 nucleotides read TGTGCCACCAGTGATTCGGGACAGCGTTATCAGCCCCAGCATTTT.